This TCR beta chain was captured in a study of T cell responses to AZD1222 COVID-19 vaccine. This table comes from immunoSEQ multiplex PCR, and its TCRdb copy is limited to in-frame clones, with some not included. The sample contains about 100,000 clones, 92% of which appear only once. The germline V and J ends were trimmed by 5 bases and 7 bases, with 9 bases remaining between them. The germline V gene encodes CDR1 SEHNR and CDR2 FQNEAQ (reference sequence). CDR3 length: 12 amino acids. The J gene is TRBJ2-1, the V gene TRBV7-9; D uncertain. The sample was peripheral blood, taken on day 0 of AZD1222 vaccination. The receptor was derived from an adult in good health. CDR3 protein: CASSRSLNEQFF. The CDR3 region has the DNA TGTGCCAGCAGCCGGAGCCTGAATGAGCAGTTCTTC.